This is a list of T cell receptor beta chains from one sample in a study of post-analysis software for immune sequencing data. TCRdb passed the PCR reads through MiXCR, listing each CDR3 protein once. Of fewer than 700,000 distinct CDR3 sequences listed, roughly 47% are singletons. Sample: blood. All receptors come from a girl between 5 and 17 years old with multiple sclerosis. Both conserved end residues are part of each CDR3.

v_gene: TRBV7-3
j_gene: TRBJ2-1
CDR3aa: CASSLSPGNEQFF

v_gene: TRBV20-1
j_gene: TRBJ2-7
CDR3aa: CSARDSKREDYEQYF

v_gene: TRBV12-3/TRBV12-4
j_gene: TRBJ1-4
CDR3aa: CASSLGDIRDEKLFF

v_gene: TRBV12-3/TRBV12-4
j_gene: TRBJ2-7
CDR3aa: CASSLMAGTYEQYF

v_gene: TRBV4-1
j_gene: TRBJ1-1
CDR3aa: CASSHLQLNTEAFF

v_gene: TRBV5-6
j_gene: TRBJ2-4
CDR3aa: CASSLRLEENIQYF

v_gene: TRBV29-1
j_gene: TRBJ2-1
CDR3aa: CGVETEHKLSSYNEQFF

v_gene: TRBV10-1
j_gene: TRBJ2-1
CDR3aa: CASSPALAGNEQFF

v_gene: TRBV6-5
j_gene: TRBJ2-5
CDR3aa: CASSYSGREGREQYF

v_gene: TRBV5-1
j_gene: TRBJ2-3
CDR3aa: CASSLMGVSGDTQYF

v_gene: TRBV29-1
j_gene: TRBJ1-2
CDR3aa: CSVCGGGLGYGYTF

v_gene: TRBV10-3
j_gene: TRBJ1-1
CDR3aa: CATQGGTEAFF

v_gene: TRBV28
j_gene: TRBJ2-1
CDR3aa: CASKARREVGEIRYNEQFF

v_gene: TRBV4-1
j_gene: TRBJ2-7
CDR3aa: CASSQVARGPYEQYF

v_gene: TRBV20-1
j_gene: TRBJ1-1
CDR3aa: CSARGANTEAFF

v_gene: TRBV4-1
j_gene: TRBJ1-2
CDR3aa: CASSHRQGAVAGYTF

v_gene: TRBV4-2
j_gene: TRBJ2-7
CDR3aa: CASSQASQGDYEQYF

v_gene: TRBV6-2/TRBV6-3
j_gene: TRBJ2-1
CDR3aa: CASSPGLAGSDEQFF

v_gene: TRBV20-1
j_gene: TRBJ2-1
CDR3aa: CSARDGQSLYNEQFF

v_gene: TRBV20-1
j_gene: TRBJ1-4
CDR3aa: CSARQFNEKLFF

v_gene: TRBV27
j_gene: TRBJ2-3
CDR3aa: CASSMTGGRFTQYF

v_gene: TRBV6-5
j_gene: TRBJ2-7
CDR3aa: CASRPLGIRSSYEQYF

v_gene: TRBV5-1
j_gene: TRBJ2-1
CDR3aa: CASSLNGGSYNEQFF

v_gene: TRBV7-2
j_gene: TRBJ1-2
CDR3aa: CASSLQGVAGYTF